This TCR beta chain was recorded in a study of blood T cell repertoires in COVID-19. Study-level information: The United States, Italy and Spain provided the acute and convalescent COVID-19 samples. T cells, B-cell-depleted T cells, or PBMCs provided the cDNA or gDNA that served as material.

How the authors handled the data: Using reference gene primer amplification, nucleated cell counts were estimated. Data came from immunoSEQ multiplex PCR; TCRdb stores just in-frame clones and leaves some out. Clone size and V and J calls were adopted from that table, with D and trimming inferred from the DNA. The repertoire holds tens of thousands of clones, with around 90% as singletons. V gave up 6 bases and J gave up 4 bases, with 12 bases separating them. The germline V gene has CDR1 MNHEY and CDR2 SVGAGI. The CDR3 consists of 13 residues. Specimen: peripheral blood. The receptor comes from a human donor in a cohort sampled during active COVID-19. The chain uses TRBV6-5 and TRBJ1-2, with no clear D. The CDR3 here is CASRVRSLYGYTF. In DNA form, the CDR3 reads TGTGCCAGCAGGGTCAGGTCCCTCTATGGCTACACCTTC.